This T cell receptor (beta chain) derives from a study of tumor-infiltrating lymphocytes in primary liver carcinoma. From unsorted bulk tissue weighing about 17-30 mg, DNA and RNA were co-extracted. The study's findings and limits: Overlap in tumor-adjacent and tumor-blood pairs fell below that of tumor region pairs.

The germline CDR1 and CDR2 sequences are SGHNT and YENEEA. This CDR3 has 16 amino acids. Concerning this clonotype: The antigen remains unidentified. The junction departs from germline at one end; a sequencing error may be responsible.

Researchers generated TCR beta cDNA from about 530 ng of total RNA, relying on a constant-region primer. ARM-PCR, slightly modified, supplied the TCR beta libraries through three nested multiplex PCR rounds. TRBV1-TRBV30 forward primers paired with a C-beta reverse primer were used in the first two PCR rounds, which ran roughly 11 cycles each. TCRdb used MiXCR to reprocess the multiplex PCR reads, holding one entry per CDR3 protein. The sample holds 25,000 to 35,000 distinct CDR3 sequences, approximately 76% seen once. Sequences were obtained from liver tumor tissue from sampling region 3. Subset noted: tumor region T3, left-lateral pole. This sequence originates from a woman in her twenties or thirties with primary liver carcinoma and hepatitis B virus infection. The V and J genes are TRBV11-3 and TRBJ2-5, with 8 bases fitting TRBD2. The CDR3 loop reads CASSLGGLAGWQTQCF. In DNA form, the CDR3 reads TGTGCCAGCAGCTTAGGTGGACTAGCAGGATGGCAGACCCAGTGCTTC. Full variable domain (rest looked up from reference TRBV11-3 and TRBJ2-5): EAGVVQSPRYKIIEKKQPVAFWCNPISGHNTLYWYLQNLGQGPELLIRYENEEAVDDSQLPKDRFSAERLKGVDSTLKIQPAELGDSAVYLCASSLGGLAGWQTQCFGPGTRLLVL.